In its sample, the clone carrying this T cell receptor (beta chain) was seen once. These data originate in a study of long-term antiretroviral therapy in people with HIV. The assay used was immunoSEQ (version v3.0), run at survey level. Here immunoSEQ multiplex PCR was the method, and the copy in TCRdb shows in-frame clones only, minus some. This repertoire shows more than 45,000 clones, roughly 80% found once; its top ten account for 2.5% to 3%. The CDR3 has 14 residues. The germline gives CDR1 SGHNT, CDR2 YYREEE (reference sequence). V was pared by 1 base and J by 7 bases, with 12 bases between. The receptor was isolated from a woman aged 18-35 years with HIV. The material sequenced was unsorted PBMCs, taken 0.8 years after starting antiretroviral therapy. This chain joins TRBV5-4 and TRBJ1-5; D might be TRBD1 (5 bases). The DNA of the CDR3 is TGTGCCAGCAGCTTGTTCGGGGACGGGCAGCCCCAGCATTTT. Translating it yields CASSLFGDGQPQHF.